The clone carrying this TCR beta chain appeared a few times. TCRdb used MiXCR to reprocess the 5' RACE reads, holding one entry per CDR3 protein. The table includes under 900,000 distinct CDR3 sequences, 18% detected once. The sample is drawn from a study of identical twins. Germline V gene data show CDR1 as SGHVS and CDR2 as FNYEAQ. V lost 5 bases and J lost 0, with 11 bases in between. This CDR3 has 16 residues. The sample was also reused in another study, on T cells expressing NK-cell markers.

V usage is TRBV7-6 and J usage is TRBJ2-6; D unclear. This TCR was recovered from a woman aged 18 to 35 in good health. The sequenced sample was PBMCs. The CDR3 coding sequence is TGTGCCAGCAGCCAAAACGTCCCCTCTGGGGCCAACGTCCTGACTTTC. Protein product: CASSQNVPSGANVLTF.